This T cell receptor beta chain was documented in a study of T cells in Graves' hyperthyroidism and ophthalmopathy. General study points: Prediction of ophthalmopathy progression came a median roughly 6.7 months pre-onset.

CDR3 length: 13 residues. Germline CDR1 MNHEY, CDR2 SVGEGT. Deletions cut 0 bases from V and 5 bases from J, with 7 bases between. This clonotype has a count of ten or more. Its antigen is not known. Amplification targeted TCR beta CDR3 regions from RNA transcripts. TCR CDR3 regions were first amplified by RT-PCR with HTBI primers. TCRdb analysed the multiplex PCR reads with MiXCR anew, one entry per CDR3 protein. The top ten hold more than 10% of the sample, which has roughly 250,000 distinct CDR3 sequences, more than 12% seen once. Diagnoses used clinical symptoms, serum thyroxine and TRAb, thyroid ultrasound and orbital computed tomography. The blood sample predates any ophthalmopathy symptoms, coming from first hyperthyroidism diagnosis. PBMCs were derived from roughly 9.6 ml fresh peripheral blood.

The rearrangement links TRBV6-2 or TRBV6-3 to TRBJ1-2; D is uncertain. Sample: blood. The source is a woman aged 40 to 50 with Graves' hyperthyroidism that later progressed to Graves' ophthalmopathy. Here the CDR3 DNA reads TGTGCCAGCAGTTACTCTACCGATTATGGCTACACCTTC. Translated, it gives CASSYSTDYGYTF.